This T cell receptor beta chain was sequenced during a study of blood T cell repertoires in COVID-19. Study-level information: Sites across the United States, Italy and Spain contributed samples from acute and convalescent COVID-19.

V was clipped by 0 bases and J by 7 bases; unmatched bases: 6. The V gene's germline CDR1 is SGHDN and CDR2 FVKESK. This CDR3 is built from 18 residues. Those enrolled, adults aged roughly 18 to 90 years, came from fewer than 25 US areas. Clinical histories supplied by participants themselves formed the basis of cohort assignment. Individuals in the exposed group had encountered a COVID-19 case within 2 weeks preceding study entry. Measured with immunoSEQ multiplex PCR; TCRdb has only the in-frame clones, and not every one. The sample includes 430,000 or so clones, approximately 90% seen only once; the top ten take approximately 1.5%.

The V call is TRBV14, the J call TRBJ2-1, with 16 bases identical to TRBD2. Sample: PBMCs or T cells enriched from blood (not recorded which). The sequence derives from a woman aged 18-29 years who had been exposed to COVID-19. The CDR3 coding sequence is TGTGCCAGCAGCCAAGACTTGGGACTAGCGGGGGGGCCGAATGAGCAGTTCTTC. Translated: CASSQDLGLAGGPNEQFF.